The present entry profiles one T cell receptor (beta chain) with its context. Its specificity is unknown. The data stem from a study of T cell responses to AZD1222 COVID-19 vaccine. Findings and limits, study-wide: Spike-wide coverage was observed for vaccine-associated CD4 TCRs, with dominant responses at 160-218 and 743-854. White British donors predominated, females outnumbered males, and clonal diversity was possibly underestimated.

This CDR3 has 11 residues. V was trimmed by 6 bases and J by 14 bases, leaving 16 bases between them. Using immunoSEQ multiplex PCR, the repertoire was profiled, and TCRdb retains in-frame clones only, with some absent. The data contain 95,000 to 150,000 clones, 75% to 95% of them seen just once; the ten biggest clones take up more than 3.5%. The rearrangement links TRBV12-3 or TRBV12-4 to TRBJ1-2; D gene unclear. This sample comprised peripheral blood, obtained 28 days after the second dose of the MenACWY control vaccine. The TCR was taken from an adult who received the MenACWY meningococcal vaccine as a control. The CDR3 sequence is CASRLYLDQTF. The CDR3 DNA reads TGTGCCAGCAGGCTTTATTTGGACCAAACCTTC.